This passage covers 28 T cell receptor beta chains from one sample sequenced in a study of metastatic and nonmetastatic thyroid tumors. TCRdb re-called the PCR reads via MiXCR. Here the sample spans roughly 58,000 clones, approximately 4% being singletons. Thyroid surgery took place with no prior treatment in any patient. Sample: blood. These receptor sequences come from a female donor with papillary thyroid cancer or a benign thyroid nodule (not recorded which). Some clones in this sample may be carry-over from other donors' samples.

This clone was recorded many times. In nucleotides, the CDR3 is TGCAGTGCTAGTCGCGGCGGGAATAGCTACGAGCAGTACTTC. It specifies CSASRGGNSYEQYF. The genes are TRBV20-1 and TRBJ2-7, with D maybe TRBD2 (6 bases). CDR1 DFQATT and CDR2 SNEGSKA come from the germline V gene (reference sequence). Trimming cost V 3 bases and J 3 bases, with 15 bases left between them. CDR3 length: 14 residues.

Many counts were recorded for this clone. The same CDR3 also results from other DNA sequences found in this sample. This chain uses TRBV2 with TRBJ2-5; 8 positions match TRBD2. V lost 7 bases and J lost 3; bases outside the gene matches: 1. This CDR3 comprises 12 residues. In germline, CDR1 is SNHLY, CDR2 FYNNEI. DNA for the CDR3: TGTGCCAGCAAGGGACTAGAAGAGACCCAGTACTTC. Translating gives CASKGLEETQYF.

At least ten counts were recorded for this clone. J is TRBJ2-7 and V is TRBV11-2, with 7 bases that match TRBD1. This CDR3 has 14 residues. With 5 bases clipped from V and 0 bases from J, the junction kept 4 bases outside the gene matches. Germline assignment: CDR1 SGHAT and CDR2 FQNNGV. The CDR3 spells CASSPRDSSYEQYF. CDR3 sequence (DNA): TGTGCCAGCAGCCCCCGGGACAGCTCCTACGAGCAGTACTTC.

Ten or more counts support this clone. The V gene is TRBV6-2 or TRBV6-3, the J gene TRBJ2-4; D is perhaps TRBD1 (6 bases). This CDR3 spans 14 amino acids. Germline V gene lookup returns CDR1 MNHEY and CDR2 SVGEGT. V shed 2 bases and J shed 5 bases, with 10 bases lying between them. The CDR3 reads CASSYGGLENIQYF. CDR3 nucleotide sequence: TGTGCCAGCAGTTACGGGGGCCTGGAAAACATTCAGTACTTC.

This clone was found many times. The rearrangement joins TRBV28 to TRBJ1-5; 8 nucleotides align to TRBD1. With V trimmed by 2 bases and J by 2 bases, 5 bases remained unmatched. The germline V gene has CDR1 MDHEN and CDR2 SYDVKM. This CDR3 has 16 amino acids. The CDR3 bases are TGTGCCAGCAGTTTAACAGACAGGGGACGCAATCAGCCCCAGCATTTT. Translated, it gives CASSLTDRGRNQPQHF. Full variable domain (remainder filled in from reference TRBV28 and TRBJ1-5): DVKVTQSSRYLVKRTGEKVFLECVQDMDHENMFWYRQDPGLGLRLIYFSYDVKMKEKGDIPEGYSVSREKKERFSLILESASTNQTSMYLCASSLTDRGRNQPQHFGDGTRLSIL.

Ten or more counts support this clone. This rearrangement joins TRBV7-9 to TRBJ2-1, with 9 positions matching TRBD1. V was pared by 1 base and J by 6 bases, with 10 bases of the junction left unmatched. This CDR3 is 17 amino acids long. Germline V gives CDR1 SEHNR, CDR2 FQNEAQ (reference sequence). CDR3 residues: CASSLEGGTGYVNEQFF. CDR3 DNA: TGTGCCAGCAGCTTAGAGGGCGGGACAGGGTACGTCAATGAGCAGTTCTTC.

This clone has only a few counts. A much more abundant neighbour one base away suggests this may be a read error. This chain links TRBV12-3 or TRBV12-4 with TRBJ2-5; possible D gene TRBD2, 5 bases. Trimming pared 6 bases from V and 5 bases from J, leaving 19 bases between. CDR3 length: 15 residues. CDR3 DNA sequence: TGTGCCAGCAGGCTCCTCGGCCCGGGGAGTGAGACCCAGTACTTC. The encoded protein is CASRLLGPGSETQYF.

This clone was counted at least ten times. The J gene is TRBJ2-2, the V gene TRBV6-1, with D hard to call. The CDR3 covers 13 residues. The germline V gene has CDR1 MNHNS and CDR2 SASEGT. Between the trimmed V and J ends, which lost 8 bases and 2 bases, there was a span of 9 bases. In nucleotides, the CDR3 is TGTGCCAGCGCCCGGTACAACACCGGGGAGCTGTTTTTT. Its translation is CASARYNTGELFF.

This clone was seen repeatedly, ten times or more. The chain's CDR3 is CASSEANTEAFF. CDR3 DNA: TGCGCCAGCAGTGAGGCGAACACTGAAGCTTTCTTT. The rearrangement links TRBV10-2 to TRBJ1-1; unclear D gene. Germline values: CDR1 WSHSY, CDR2 SAAADI. This CDR3 is 12 amino acids long. The V end lost 2 bases, the J end lost 1 base, and 2 bases lay between the germline ends.

This clone was counted a few times. V gene TRBV7-9 combines with J gene TRBJ1-6; D not resolved. The CDR3 has 13 residues. Germline V lookup: CDR1 SEHNR, CDR2 FQNEAQ (reference sequence). Trimming took 2 bases from V and 8 from J, leaving 7 bases between them. The CDR3 reads CASSLRRDSPLHF. The CDR3 DNA follows: TGTGCCAGCAGCTTACGTCGGGATTCACCCCTCCACTTT.

This clone was seen more than once but under ten times. The V call is TRBV6-1, the J call TRBJ1-3; D is undetermined. Germline V gives CDR1 MNHNS, CDR2 SASEGT. V lost 7 bases and J 4 bases, leaving 11 bases between the germline ends. The CDR3 extends over 13 amino acids. The CDR3 spells CASTSITGNTIYF. The CDR3 DNA follows: TGTGCCAGCACCTCAATTACAGGAAACACCATATATTTT.

The chain employs TRBV19 and TRBJ1-2; D is undetermined. Trimming removed 8 bases from V and 0 bases from J, with 13 bases in between. Germline CDR1 is LNHDA and CDR2 is SQIVND (reference sequence). This CDR3 spans 14 amino acids. The CDR3 protein is CASRPAPPNYGYTF. The CDR3 DNA reads as TGTGCCAGTCGCCCGGCGCCTCCTAACTATGGCTACACCTTC.

This clone was seen many times. The rearrangement uses TRBV7-8 and TRBJ2-7; 12 nucleotides match TRBD2. V was pared by 5 bases and J by 4 bases, with 12 bases of the junction left unmatched. The CDR3 consists of 17 residues. In germline, CDR1 is SGHVS, CDR2 FQNEAQ. The CDR3 loop is CASSPSPGGLAGYEQYF. CDR3 DNA: TGTGCCAGCAGCCCTAGCCCGGGTGGACTAGCGGGGTACGAGCAGTACTTC.

In this sample, this clone turned up a few times. Being one base from a much bigger clone, this may be a read error. This chain joins TRBV24-1 and TRBJ2-4; possible D gene TRBD2, 5 bases. The CDR3 is 12 residues long. Looked up from germline, CDR1 is KGHDR and CDR2 is SFDVKD. The CDR3 sequence is CTTRGNEDIQYF. The DNA of the CDR3 is TGTACCACCCGAGGGAACGAGGACATTCAGTACTTC.

This clone appeared many times. This chain links TRBV7-3 with TRBJ2-3; TRBD2 agrees at 9 bases. J was trimmed by 6 bases and V by 5 bases; bases with no gene match: 9. The CDR3 totals 15 residues. Germline V gives CDR1 SGHTA, CDR2 FQGTGA. For the CDR3, the DNA is TGTGCCAGCAGCCAATCTAGCGGGGACGTGGATACGCAGTATTTT. It translates to CASSQSSGDVDTQYF.

Comments on this clone: The conserved phenylalanine or tryptophan normally closing the CDR3 is absent here, so this likely arose from a read error. The chain joins TRBV12-3 or TRBV12-4 to TRBJ2-1; 13 positions match TRBD2. V gave up 5 bases and J gave up 4 bases; unmatched junction bases: 11. This CDR3 is 18 amino acids long. CDR3 region: CASSGRLAGGSGYNEQFL. CDR3 nucleotides: TGTGCCAGCAGTGGTAGACTAGCGGGGGGCTCGGGATACAATGAGCAGTTCCTC.

This clone turned up a few times. V is TRBV12-3 or TRBV12-4 and J is TRBJ2-3, with D perhaps TRBD2 (6 bases). The CDR3 runs 16 residues. Trimming left V 5 bases short and J 4 bases short, with 19 bases between. The CDR3 coding sequence is TGTGCCAGCAGTGGGGGTAGCGGAGGCCCCCCAGATACGCAGTATTTT. It is translated as CASSGGSGGPPDTQYF.

J is TRBJ2-3 and V is TRBV12-3 or TRBV12-4, with TRBD2 as a possible D gene (6 bases). The CDR3 length is 18 residues. Trimming took off 2 bases at V and 6 bases at J, with 24 bases between the two ends. DNA for the CDR3: TGTGCCAGCAGTTTATCTCTAGCGACCGGAGGCCACCTTGATACGCAGTATTTT. It encodes CASSLSLATGGHLDTQYF.

This clone has at least ten counts. This chain joins TRBV5-1 and TRBJ2-1; D is possibly TRBD2 (5 bases). V was pared by 4 bases and J by 11 bases, with 13 bases between. This CDR3 is built from 12 residues. The germline V gene encodes CDR1 SGHRS and CDR2 YFSETQ. The CDR3 DNA is TGCGCCAGCAGCCTGGACTGGGGTCAGCAGTTCTTC. It encodes CASSLDWGQQFF. The complete variable domain, with remaining parts taken from reference TRBV5-1 and TRBJ2-1, reads KAGVTQTPRYLIKTRGQQVTLSCSPISGHRSVSWYQQTPGQGLQFLFEYFSETQRNKGNFPGRFSGRQFSNSRSEMNVSTLELGDSALYLCASSLDWGQQFFGPGTRLTVL.

For this clone: Given a much more abundant clone one base away, this may be a read error. Other DNA sequences within the sample encode an identical CDR3. The chain has TRBV20-1 and TRBJ1-1; D is undetermined. This CDR3 is built from 12 residues. The V gene lost 3 bases and the J gene lost 1 base, with 6 bases spanning the gap. Germline V lookup: CDR1 DFQATT, CDR2 SNEGSKA (reference sequence). Here the CDR3 DNA reads TGCAGTGCTAGGTCTCCGAACACTGAAGCTTTCTTT. It yields the protein CSARSPNTEAFF.

This clone was detected many times. The genes are TRBV7-8 and TRBJ2-1; the match to TRBD1 covers 9 bases. This CDR3 has 16 residues. The V gene end was trimmed by 2 bases and the J gene end by 8 bases; junction bases not matched to a gene: 10. Germline V gene sequence: CDR1 SGHVS, CDR2 FQNEAQ. CDR3 amino acids: CASSLTSGQGGYEQFF. The CDR3 nucleotides are TGTGCCAGCAGCTTAACGTCGGGACAGGGAGGGTATGAGCAGTTCTTC.

In this sample, this clone turned up many times. V is TRBV20-1 and J is TRBJ1-1, with unresolved D. Trimming took off 4 bases at V and 1 base at J, with 7 bases between the two ends. Looked up from germline, CDR1 is DFQATT and CDR2 is SNEGSKA (reference sequence). The CDR3 is 12 residues long. The CDR3 reads CSAIKQNTEAFF. The DNA for the CDR3 is TGCAGTGCTATCAAGCAGAACACTGAAGCTTTCTTT.

This clone has a handful of counts. The CDR3 reads CASRRGTSGRLVSEQYF. The CDR3 DNA reads TGTGCCAGCAGACGAGGGACTAGCGGGAGGTTGGTAAGCGAGCAGTACTTC. The V call is TRBV27, the J call TRBJ2-7, with 15 bases fitting TRBD2. This CDR3 is 17 amino acids long. Unmatched junction bases numbered 12, after V lost 6 bases and J lost 6 bases. From germline, CDR1 is MNHEY and CDR2 SMNVEV (reference sequence).

This clone was found a few times. The gene calls are TRBV5-1 and TRBJ2-7; D uncertain. Germline V lookup: CDR1 SGHRS, CDR2 YFSETQ. This CDR3 has 14 residues. The ends were cut back, 2 bases at V and 5 bases at J, with 14 bases in the middle. The CDR3, as DNA: TGCGCCAGCAGCTTTTCTGTGGGGAAACACGAGCAGTACTTC. Translated, it gives CASSFSVGKHEQYF.

This clone has only a few counts. Germline is not matched at one junction end, which may reflect a read error. The gene calls are TRBV20-1 and TRBJ1-2; a possible D gene is TRBD1 (5 bases). Germline V CDR1 and CDR2: DFQATT, SNEGSKA (reference sequence). The CDR3 is made up of 10 amino acids. The CDR3 DNA sequence: TGCAGTTCGGGCAGGGATGGCTACACCTTT. This codes for CSSGRDGYTF.

This clone was detected ten times or more. The same CDR3 arises from other DNA sequences in this sample as well. The gene calls are TRBV18 and TRBJ2-5; no definite D call. The CDR3 contains 16 residues. The V gene lost 0 bases and the J gene lost 2 bases, with 13 bases spanning the gap. Germline V gene data show CDR1 as KGHSH and CDR2 as LQKENI. The CDR3: CASSPPRNQAQETQYF. The CDR3 nucleotides are TGTGCCAGCTCACCACCCCGCAACCAAGCACAAGAGACCCAGTACTTC. The variable domain in full, completed from reference TRBV18 and TRBJ2-5, reads NAGVMQNPRHLVRRRGQEARLRCSPMKGHSHVYWYRQLPEEGLKFMVYLQKENIIDESGMPKERFSAEFPKEGPSILRIQQVVRGDSAAYFCASSPPRNQAQETQYFGPGTRLLVL.

Turning to this clone: One base away lies a much larger clone, so this may be a sequencing read error. The chain recombines TRBV3-1 with TRBJ2-2; 10 nucleotides match TRBD2. Trimming took 11 bases from V and 0 from J; bases not matched to a gene: 15. Germline-derived CDR1 and CDR2 are LGHDT and YNNKEL (reference sequence). CDR3 length equals 18 residues. In DNA form, the CDR3 reads TGTGCCGCCCGTAAGGGACTAGCGAGAGAAGCGAACACCGGGGAGCTGTTTTTT. Its protein is CAARKGLAREANTGELFF. Full variable domain (missing parts from reference TRBV3-1 and TRBJ2-2): DTAVSQTPKYLVTQMGNDKSIKCEQNLGHDTMYWYKQDSKKFLKIMFSYNNKELIINETVPNRFSPKSPDKAHLNLHINSLELGDSAVYFCAARKGLAREANTGELFFGEGSRLTVL.

There are many counts of this clone. The J gene is TRBJ2-1, the V gene TRBV4-2; TRBD2 matches 7 bases. The CDR3 runs 15 residues. After removal of 4 bases from V and 4 bases from J, the junction contained 7 bases not matched to a gene. Germline V gene data show CDR1 as LGHNA and CDR2 as YNFKEQ. DNA of the CDR3: TGTGCCAGCAGCCCTCCCGGGACTACATACAATGAGCAGTTCTTC. It specifies CASSPPGTTYNEQFF.